Listed below are T cell receptor beta chains from one sample, sequenced in a study of T cell responses to AZD1222 COVID-19 vaccine. TCRdb's table, derived via immunoSEQ multiplex PCR, lists solely in-frame clones and lacks some. The repertoire consists of tens of thousands of clones, with approximately 91% occurring once and the leading ten covering approximately 5.3%. This material consisted of peripheral blood, taken 28 days after the second AZD1222 dose. The source is an adult who received the AZD1222 COVID-19 vaccine. The CDR3 runs from the conserved cysteine through the conserved F or W. D genes are given only for firm matches. Clone sizes are given selectively: once, few, many, or a class where the clone is expanded.

>TRBV20-1|TRBJ1-5|NA|NA
CSASAGSNQPQHF
TGCAGTGCTAGTGCAGGGTCCAATCAGCCCCAGCATTTT
>TRBV28|TRBJ2-1|NA|TRBD2
CASSQAGGYNEQFF
TGTGCCAGCAGTCAAGCGGGAGGGTACAATGAGCAGTTCTTC
>TRBV6-5|TRBJ1-5|NA|NA
CASRRRDTNQPQHF
TGTGCCAGCAGAAGGAGGGACACCAATCAGCCCCAGCATTTT
>TRBV10-1|TRBJ2-7|NA|TRBD1
CASDRASYEQYF
TGCGCCAGCGACAGGGCCTCCTACGAGCAGTACTTC
>TRBV6-1|TRBJ2-6|once|NA
CASSGNSGVGANVLTF
TGTGCCAGCAGTGGAAACTCGGGGGTGGGGGCCAACGTCCTGACTTTC
>TRBV6-2/TRBV6-3|TRBJ1-1|NA|NA
CASSRRGRYDAFF
TGTGCCAGCAGTCGCCGGGGACGGTACGATGCTTTCTTT
>TRBV7-9|TRBJ1-3|NA|TRBD1
CASSLPPIERTGGDTIYF
TGTGCCAGCAGCTTACCTCCAATCGAAAGGACAGGGGGAGACACCATATATTTT
>TRBV9|TRBJ2-3|NA|NA
CASSVSGGGPDTQYF
TGTGCCAGCAGCGTTTCCGGGGGCGGACCAGATACGCAGTATTTT
>TRBV4-3|TRBJ1-6|NA|NA
CASSQDLLGGNSPLHF
TGCGCCAGCAGCCAAGATCTCTTGGGGGGGAATTCACCCCTCCACTTT
>TRBV19|TRBJ1-2|NA|NA
CASSISWARGNDGYTF
TGTGCCAGTAGTATAAGTTGGGCCAGGGGCAATGATGGCTACACCTTC
>TRBV5-8|TRBJ2-5|NA|NA
CASSLKLVAEQETQYF
TGTGCCAGCAGCTTGAAACTTGTAGCGGAACAAGAGACCCAGTACTTC
>TRBV7-2|TRBJ2-3|NA|NA
CASSLIADTQYF
TGTGCCAGCAGCTTAATAGCAGATACGCAGTATTTT
>TRBV6-2/TRBV6-3|TRBJ2-3|NA|TRBD2
CASSPWGSGGADTQYF
TGTGCCAGCAGCCCATGGGGTAGCGGGGGGGCCGATACGCAGTATTTT
>TRBV7-9|TRBJ1-4|NA|TRBD1
CASSDNRGANEKLFF
TGTGCCAGCAGCGACAACAGGGGAGCTAATGAAAAACTGTTTTTT
>TRBV6-5|TRBJ2-5|NA|NA
CASSYSRGGLTETQYF
TGTGCCAGCAGTTACTCGAGGGGGGGTCTGACAGAGACCCAGTACTTC
>TRBV5-8|TRBJ1-5|NA|TRBD1
CASSSRQGVQPQHF
TGTGCCAGCAGCTCCAGACAGGGGGTGCAGCCCCAGCATTTT
>TRBV19|TRBJ2-7|NA|TRBD1
CAANQGAHEQYF
TGTGCCGCTAACCAGGGGGCTCACGAGCAGTACTTC
>TRBV6-5|TRBJ1-5|NA|TRBD1
CASALGQGVQPQHF
TGTGCCAGCGCCCTGGGACAGGGGGTACAGCCCCAGCATTTT